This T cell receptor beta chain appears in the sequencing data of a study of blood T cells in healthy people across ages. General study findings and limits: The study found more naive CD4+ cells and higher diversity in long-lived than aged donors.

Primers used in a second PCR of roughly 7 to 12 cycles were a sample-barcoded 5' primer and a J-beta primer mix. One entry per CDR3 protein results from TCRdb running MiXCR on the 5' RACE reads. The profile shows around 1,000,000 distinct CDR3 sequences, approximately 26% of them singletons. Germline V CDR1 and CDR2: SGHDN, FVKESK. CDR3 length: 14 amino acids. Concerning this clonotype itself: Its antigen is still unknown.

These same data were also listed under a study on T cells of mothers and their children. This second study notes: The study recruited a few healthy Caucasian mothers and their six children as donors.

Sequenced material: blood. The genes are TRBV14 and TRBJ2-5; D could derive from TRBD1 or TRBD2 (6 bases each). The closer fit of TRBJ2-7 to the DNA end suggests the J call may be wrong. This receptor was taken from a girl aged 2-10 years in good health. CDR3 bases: TGTGCCAGCAGCCACGTTAGGGGGGACTACGAGCAGTACTTC. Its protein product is CASSHVRGDYEQYF.